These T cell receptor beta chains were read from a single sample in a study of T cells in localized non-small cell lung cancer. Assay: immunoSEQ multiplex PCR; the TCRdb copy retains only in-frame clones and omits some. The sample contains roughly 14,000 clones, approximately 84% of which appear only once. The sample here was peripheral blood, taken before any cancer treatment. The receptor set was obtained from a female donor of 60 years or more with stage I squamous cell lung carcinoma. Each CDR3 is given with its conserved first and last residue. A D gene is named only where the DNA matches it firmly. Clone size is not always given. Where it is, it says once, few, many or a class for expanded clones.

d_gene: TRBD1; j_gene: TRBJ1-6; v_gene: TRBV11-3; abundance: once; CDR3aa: CASSLGTGHNSPLHF; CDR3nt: TGTGCCAGCAGCCTGGGGACAGGGCATAATTCACCCCTCCACTTT
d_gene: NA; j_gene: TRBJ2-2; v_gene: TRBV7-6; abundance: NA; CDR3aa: CASSLGRGTGELFF; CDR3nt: TGTGCCAGCAGCTTAGGCCGTGGGACCGGGGAGCTGTTTTTT
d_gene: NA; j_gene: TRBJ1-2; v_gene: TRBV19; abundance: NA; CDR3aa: CASSRGYGYTF; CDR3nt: TGTGCCAGTAGTAGGGGTTATGGCTACACCTTC
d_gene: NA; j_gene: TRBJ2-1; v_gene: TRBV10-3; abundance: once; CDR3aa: CAISEYGHRSSYNEQFF; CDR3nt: TGTGCCATCAGTGAATACGGACACCGAAGCTCCTACAATGAGCAGTTCTTC
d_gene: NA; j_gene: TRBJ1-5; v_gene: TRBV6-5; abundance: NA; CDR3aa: CASSPRSQPQHF; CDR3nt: TGTGCCAGCAGTCCTCGGTCTCAGCCCCAGCATTTT
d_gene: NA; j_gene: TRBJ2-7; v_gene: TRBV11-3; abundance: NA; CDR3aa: CASSDWHEQYF; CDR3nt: TGTGCCAGCAGCGACTGGCACGAGCAGTACTTC
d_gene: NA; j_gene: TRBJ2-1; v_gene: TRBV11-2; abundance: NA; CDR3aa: CASAPIRGRGYNEQFF; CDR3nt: TGTGCCAGCGCCCCAATTCGGGGTCGGGGATACAATGAGCAGTTCTTC
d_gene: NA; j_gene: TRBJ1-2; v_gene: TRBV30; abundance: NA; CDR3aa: CAWSVGVGNYGYTF; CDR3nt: TGTGCCTGGAGTGTGGGGGTTGGGAACTATGGCTACACCTTC
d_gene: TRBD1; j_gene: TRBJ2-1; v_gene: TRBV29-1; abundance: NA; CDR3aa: CSAQGAPRSYNEQFF; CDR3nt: TGCAGCGCTCAGGGGGCCCCTCGGTCCTACAATGAGCAGTTCTTC
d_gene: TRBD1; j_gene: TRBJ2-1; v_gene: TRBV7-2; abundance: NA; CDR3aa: CASSFGQGIEQFF; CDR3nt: TGTGCCAGCAGCTTTGGACAGGGGATTGAGCAGTTCTTC
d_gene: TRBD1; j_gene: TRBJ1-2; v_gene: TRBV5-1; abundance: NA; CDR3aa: CASSNPGGRDGYTF; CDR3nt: TGCGCCAGCAGCAATCCAGGGGGCAGGGATGGCTACACCTTC
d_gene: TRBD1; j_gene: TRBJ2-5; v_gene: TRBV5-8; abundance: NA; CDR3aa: CASSGPQGPGETQYF; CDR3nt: TGTGCCAGCAGCGGCCCACAGGGGCCGGGGGAGACCCAGTACTTC
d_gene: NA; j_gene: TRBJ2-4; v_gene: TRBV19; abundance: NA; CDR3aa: CASSSPGDRNIQYF; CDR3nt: TGTGCCAGTAGTAGCCCAGGGGATCGAAACATTCAGTACTTC
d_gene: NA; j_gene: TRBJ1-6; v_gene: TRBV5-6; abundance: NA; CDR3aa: CASSFAGGRLNSPLHF; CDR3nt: TGTGCCAGCAGCTTTGCGGGGGGGCGCCTGAATTCACCCCTCCACTTT
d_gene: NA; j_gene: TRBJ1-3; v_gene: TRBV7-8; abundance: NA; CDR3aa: CASSLAPGKGGNTIYF; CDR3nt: TGTGCCAGCAGCCTCGCCCCAGGGAAGGGTGGAAACACCATATATTTT
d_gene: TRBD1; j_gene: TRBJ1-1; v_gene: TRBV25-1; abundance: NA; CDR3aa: CASSHGTGGTEAFF; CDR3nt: TGTGCCAGCAGTCATGGGACAGGGGGAACTGAAGCTTTCTTT
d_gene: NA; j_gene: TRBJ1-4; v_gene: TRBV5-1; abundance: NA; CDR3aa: CASRPYGGRGEKLFF; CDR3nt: TGCGCCAGCAGGCCTTACGGGGGAAGGGGTGAAAAACTGTTTTTT
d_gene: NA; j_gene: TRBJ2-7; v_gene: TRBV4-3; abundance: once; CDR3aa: CASSQLYEQYF; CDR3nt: TGCGCCAGCAGCCAGCTATACGAGCAGTACTTC
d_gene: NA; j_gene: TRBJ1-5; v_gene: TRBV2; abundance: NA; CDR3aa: CASTDTFNQPQHF; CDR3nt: TGTGCCAGCACCGACACCTTCAATCAGCCCCAGCATTTT
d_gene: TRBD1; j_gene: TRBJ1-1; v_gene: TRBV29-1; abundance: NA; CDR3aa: CSARTGGVTEAFF; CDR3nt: TGCAGCGCGCGAACAGGGGGCGTCACTGAAGCTTTCTTT
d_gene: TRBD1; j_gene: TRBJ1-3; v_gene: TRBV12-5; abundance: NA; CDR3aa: CATRQGSGNTIYF; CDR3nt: TGTGCCACCCGACAGGGATCTGGAAACACCATATATTTT
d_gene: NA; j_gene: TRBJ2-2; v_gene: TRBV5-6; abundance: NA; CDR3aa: CASSLEVSQDEHRGAVF; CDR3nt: TGTGCCAGCAGCTTGGAGGTCTCACAGGACGAACACCGGGGAGCTGTTTTT
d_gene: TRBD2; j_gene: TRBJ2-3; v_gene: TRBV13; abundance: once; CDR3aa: CASSLGSGGAWGTDTQYF; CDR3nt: TGTGCCAGCAGCTTAGGTAGCGGGGGGGCCTGGGGCACAGATACGCAGTATTTT
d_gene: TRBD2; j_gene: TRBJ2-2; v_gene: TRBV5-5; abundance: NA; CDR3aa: CASSFRGGAGELFF; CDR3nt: TGTGCCAGCAGCTTCCGCGGGGGGGCCGGGGAGCTGTTTTTT
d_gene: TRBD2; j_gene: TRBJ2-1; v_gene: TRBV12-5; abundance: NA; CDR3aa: CASGLPTLRGGLQFF; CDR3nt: TGTGCTAGTGGTTTGCCAACACTGCGGGGGGGCCTTCAGTTCTTC
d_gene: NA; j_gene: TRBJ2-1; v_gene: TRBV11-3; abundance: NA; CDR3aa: CASSPGDRYNEQFF; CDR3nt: TGTGCCAGCAGCCCCGGCGATAGATACAATGAGCAGTTCTTC
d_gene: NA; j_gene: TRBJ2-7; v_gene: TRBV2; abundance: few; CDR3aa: CASSDRYLGGRQYF; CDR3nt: TGTGCCAGCAGTGACAGGTACTTGGGGGGCCGGCAGTACTTC
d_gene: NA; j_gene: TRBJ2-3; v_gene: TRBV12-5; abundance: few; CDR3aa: CASGLVRGLAAHTDTQYF; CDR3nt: TGTGCTAGTGGTTTGGTAAGGGGGCTAGCGGCCCACACAGATACGCAGTATTTT
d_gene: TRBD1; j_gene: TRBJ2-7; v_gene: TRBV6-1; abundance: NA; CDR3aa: CASSGPGQGTYEQYF; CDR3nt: TGTGCCAGCAGTGGACCGGGACAGGGAACCTACGAGCAGTACTTC
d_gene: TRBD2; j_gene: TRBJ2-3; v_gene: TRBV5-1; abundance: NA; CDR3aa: CASSSGTSGGADTQYF; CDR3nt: TGCGCCAGCAGCTCGGGGACTAGCGGTGGTGCAGATACGCAGTATTTT
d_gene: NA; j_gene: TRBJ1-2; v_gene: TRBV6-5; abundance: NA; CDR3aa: CASQEGQKSYGYTF; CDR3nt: TGTGCCAGCCAGGAAGGGCAGAAATCCTATGGCTACACCTTC
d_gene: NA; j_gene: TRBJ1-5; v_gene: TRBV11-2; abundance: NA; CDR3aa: CASSLDRLQPQHF; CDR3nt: TGTGCCAGCAGCTTAGATCGGTTACAGCCCCAGCATTTT
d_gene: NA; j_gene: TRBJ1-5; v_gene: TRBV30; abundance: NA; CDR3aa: CAWSVMENSNQPQHF; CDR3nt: TGTGCCTGGAGTGTAATGGAAAATAGCAATCAGCCCCAGCATTTT
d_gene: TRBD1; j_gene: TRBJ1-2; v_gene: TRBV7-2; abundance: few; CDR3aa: CASSSGQGTGGYTF; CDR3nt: TGTGCCAGCAGCTCTGGACAGGGGACAGGTGGCTACACCTTC
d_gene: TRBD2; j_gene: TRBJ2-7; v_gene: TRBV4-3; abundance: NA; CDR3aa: CASSQGLAGAEEQYF; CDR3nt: TGCGCCAGCAGCCAAGGACTAGCGGGGGCGGAGGAGCAGTACTTC
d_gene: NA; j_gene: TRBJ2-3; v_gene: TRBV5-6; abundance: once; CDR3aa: CASSLNLRDTQYF; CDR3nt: TGTGCCAGCAGCTTGAATCTCCGAGATACGCAGTATTTT
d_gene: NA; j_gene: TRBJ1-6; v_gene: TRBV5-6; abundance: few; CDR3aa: CASSLARGRSPLHF; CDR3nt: TGTGCCAGCAGCTTGGCAAGGGGGAGGTCACCCCTCCACTTT
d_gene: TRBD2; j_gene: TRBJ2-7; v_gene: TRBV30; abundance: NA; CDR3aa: CAWSVGWGGEQYF; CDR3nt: TGTGCCTGGAGTGTCGGGTGGGGGGGCGAGCAGTACTTC
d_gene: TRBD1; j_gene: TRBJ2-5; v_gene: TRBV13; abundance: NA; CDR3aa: CASSISGTEETQYF; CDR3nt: TGTGCCAGCAGCATCTCCGGGACAGAAGAGACCCAGTACTTC
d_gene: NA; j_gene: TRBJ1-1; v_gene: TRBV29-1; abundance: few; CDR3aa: CSVGGDTEAFF; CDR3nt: TGCAGCGTTGGTGGAGACACTGAAGCTTTCTTT
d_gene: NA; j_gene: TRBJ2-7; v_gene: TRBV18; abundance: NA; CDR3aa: CASSPQPGNSYEQYF; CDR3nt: TGTGCCAGCTCACCACAGCCCGGGAACTCCTACGAGCAGTACTTC
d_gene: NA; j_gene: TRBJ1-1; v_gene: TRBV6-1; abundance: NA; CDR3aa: CASSEFGRGYEAFF; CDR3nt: TGTGCCAGCAGTGAATTCGGCAGGGGCTACGAAGCTTTCTTT
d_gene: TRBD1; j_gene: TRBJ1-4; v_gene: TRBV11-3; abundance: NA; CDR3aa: CASSRQGFGRGNNEKLFF; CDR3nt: TGTGCCAGCAGCCGACAGGGTTTTGGGCGAGGAAATAATGAAAAACTGTTTTTT
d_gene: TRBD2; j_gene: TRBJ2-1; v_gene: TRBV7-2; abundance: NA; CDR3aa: CASSLTSGGRNEQFF; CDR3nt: TGTGCCAGCAGCTTAACTAGCGGGGGGAGGAATGAGCAGTTCTTC
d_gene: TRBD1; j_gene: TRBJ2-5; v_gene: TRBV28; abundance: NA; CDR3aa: CASSPTWSDDRGPQETQYF; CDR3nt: TGTGCCAGCAGTCCCACCTGGTCGGACGACAGGGGTCCTCAAGAGACCCAGTACTTC
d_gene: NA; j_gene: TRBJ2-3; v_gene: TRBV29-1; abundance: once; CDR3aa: CSANGQTNTDTQYF; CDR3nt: TGCAGCGCAAACGGACAGACGAACACAGATACGCAGTATTTT
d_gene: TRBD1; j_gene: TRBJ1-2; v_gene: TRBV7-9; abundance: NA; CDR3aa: CASSLLSTGRKVGYTF; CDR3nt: TGTGCCAGCAGTCTTCTATCGACAGGGAGAAAGGTTGGCTACACCTTC
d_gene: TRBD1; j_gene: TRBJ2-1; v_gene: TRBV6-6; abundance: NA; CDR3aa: CASSSQGGAFYEQFF; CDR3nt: TGTGCCAGCAGTTCACAGGGGGGCGCGTTCTATGAGCAGTTCTTC
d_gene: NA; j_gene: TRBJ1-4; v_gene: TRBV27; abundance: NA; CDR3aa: CASRMGNEKLFF; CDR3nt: TGTGCCAGCAGAATGGGTAATGAAAAACTGTTTTTT
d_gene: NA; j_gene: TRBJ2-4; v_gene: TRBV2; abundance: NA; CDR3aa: CASSERRKPWDIQYF; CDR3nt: TGTGCCAGCAGTGAACGCAGGAAGCCATGGGACATTCAGTACTTC
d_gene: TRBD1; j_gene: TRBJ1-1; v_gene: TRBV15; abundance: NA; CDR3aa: CATSRDPLGRGHGVTEAFF; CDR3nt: TGTGCCACCAGCAGAGATCCCCTCGGCAGGGGGCATGGGGTCACTGAAGCTTTCTTT
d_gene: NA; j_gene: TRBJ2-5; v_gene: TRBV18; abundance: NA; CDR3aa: CASSPRNGQQETQYF; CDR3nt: TGTGCCAGCTCACCAAGAAACGGACAGCAAGAGACCCAGTACTTC
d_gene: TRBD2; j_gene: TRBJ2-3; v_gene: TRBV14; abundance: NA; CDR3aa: CASSHGLAGHSLIDTQYF; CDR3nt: TGTGCCAGCAGCCATGGACTAGCGGGACACTCACTCATAGATACGCAGTATTTT
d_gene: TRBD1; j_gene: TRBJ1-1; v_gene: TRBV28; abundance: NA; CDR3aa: CASSPQGAGNTEAFF; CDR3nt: TGTGCCAGCAGTCCGCAGGGGGCGGGGAACACTGAAGCTTTCTTT
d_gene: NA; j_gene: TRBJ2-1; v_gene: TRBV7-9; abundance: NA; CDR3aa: CASSPWTANNEQFF; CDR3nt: TGTGCCAGCAGCCCCTGGACAGCTAACAATGAGCAGTTCTTC
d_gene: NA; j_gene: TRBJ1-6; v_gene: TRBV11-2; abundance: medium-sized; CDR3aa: CASSLDVVGYSPLHF; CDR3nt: TGTGCCAGCAGCTTAGATGTGGTCGGGTACTCACCCCTCCACTTT
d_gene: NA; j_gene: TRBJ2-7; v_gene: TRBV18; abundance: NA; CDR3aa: CASSVVGQAYEQYF; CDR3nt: TGTGCCAGCTCGGTTGTTGGGCAGGCCTACGAGCAGTACTTC
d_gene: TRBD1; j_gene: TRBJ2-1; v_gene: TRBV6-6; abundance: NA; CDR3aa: CASRQGAHNEQFF; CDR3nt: TGTGCCAGCAGACAGGGGGCGCACAATGAGCAGTTCTTC
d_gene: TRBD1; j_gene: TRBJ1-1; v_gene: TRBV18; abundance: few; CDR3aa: CASRTGGLGTEAFF; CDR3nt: TGTGCCAGCCGTACAGGGGGCCTTGGCACTGAAGCTTTCTTT